These T cell receptor beta chains were read from a single sample in a study of blood T cell repertoires in COVID-19. TCRdb's table, derived via immunoSEQ multiplex PCR, lists solely in-frame clones and lacks some. The sample shows some 110,000 clones, roughly 89% of them seen only once. Input material: PBMCs or T cells enriched from blood (not recorded which). These TCRs come from a woman in her 30s who had recovered from COVID-19. Each CDR3 is given with its conserved first and last residue. Fields, in order: J gene, clone size, D gene, V gene, CDR3 DNA, CDR3 protein. The D gene is left open where the match is weak. Not every row has a clone size; where given, it reads once, few, many or a size class.

>TRBJ2-1|-|TRBD2|TRBV7-2
TGTGCCAGCAGCTACCGGCGGGAGACCTACAATGAGCAGTTCTTC
CASSYRRETYNEQFF
>TRBJ2-5|-|-|TRBV19
TGTGCCAGTAGTCGGGAGCTAACGGCAGAGACCCAGTACTTC
CASSRELTAETQYF
>TRBJ2-5|-|-|TRBV7-2
TGTGCCAGCAGCTTAGCGATGGCTGTCCAAGAGACCCAGTACTTC
CASSLAMAVQETQYF
>TRBJ2-7|few|-|TRBV4-3
TGCGCCAGCAGCCAAGGAAGAGCGGGTGTCTCCTACGAGCAGTACTTC
CASSQGRAGVSYEQYF
>TRBJ2-1|-|TRBD2|TRBV28
TGTGCCAGCAGCCACACTAGCGGGTTTCCGTTCTTC
CASSHTSGFPFF
>TRBJ2-7|-|TRBD2|TRBV28
TGTGCCAGCAGTTTCGGGAGTGGGAGGGCCTACGAGCAGTACTTC
CASSFGSGRAYEQYF
>TRBJ1-3|-|TRBD1|TRBV5-6
TGTGCCAGCACATTACAGGGGATCTCTGGAAACACCATATATTTT
CASTLQGISGNTIYF
>TRBJ1-6|-|-|TRBV2
TGTGCCAGCACGCAGGGAAGCTCCTATAATTCACCCCTCCACTTT
CASTQGSSYNSPLHF
>TRBJ2-1|-|-|TRBV11-2
TGTGCCAGCAGGGGAGGGGGGTCCTACAATGAGCAGTTCTTC
CASRGGGSYNEQFF
>TRBJ1-4|-|-|TRBV4-1
TGCGCCAGCAGCCCTAGGGAGCAGGGGAACGAAAAACTGTTTTTT
CASSPREQGNEKLFF
>TRBJ2-3|-|-|TRBV7-9
TGTGCCAGCAGCTTAGGGGGAGAGTTCACAGATACGCAGTATTTT
CASSLGGEFTDTQYF
>TRBJ1-5|-|TRBD1|TRBV28
TGTGCCAGCAGTTTACGGACCGTAAATCACAGGGGAACAAAGCCCCAGCATTTT
CASSLRTVNHRGTKPQHF
>TRBJ1-2|-|-|TRBV5-5
TGTGCCAGCAGCTTGCCCTCCTCCGCCAGACTTAACTATGGCTACACCTTC
CASSLPSSARLNYGYTF
>TRBJ2-2|-|TRBD2|TRBV6-2/TRBV6-3
TGTGCCAGCAGTGCCGGGACTAGCGAGGCCGGGGAGCTGTTTTTT
CASSAGTSEAGELFF
>TRBJ2-2|-|TRBD1|TRBV19
TGTGCCAGTAGTACGGGACAGGGTGTCCCCGGGGAGCTGTTTTTT
CASSTGQGVPGELFF
>TRBJ2-1|-|TRBD1|TRBV11-1
TGTGCCAGCAGCTTAGGGACAGGGTTCTACAATGAGCAGTTCTTC
CASSLGTGFYNEQFF
>TRBJ1-2|-|-|TRBV7-9
TGTGCCAGCATGAGGGTTAACTATGGCTACACCTTC
CASMRVNYGYTF
>TRBJ2-6|-|TRBD2|TRBV4-2
TGTGCCAGCAGCCAAGATGGCGGGGGGGGCTCTGGGGCCAACGTCCTGACTTTC
CASSQDGGGGSGANVLTF
>TRBJ2-3|-|TRBD2|TRBV4-1
TGCGCCAGCAGCCCTGCTAGCGGGCCTAGCACAGATACGCAGTATTTT
CASSPASGPSTDTQYF
>TRBJ2-7|-|TRBD1|TRBV28
TGTGCCAGCAGTCCACACAGGGGTGGGGGCTACGAGCAGTACTTC
CASSPHRGGGYEQYF
>TRBJ1-6|-|-|TRBV3-1/TRBV3-2
TGTGCCAGCAGCCCACGGAGTCGGGTGTCCTATAATTCACCCCTCCACTTT
CASSPRSRVSYNSPLHF
>TRBJ2-6|-|-|TRBV6-5
TGTGCCAGCAGTTACGCGACAGGCTCTGGGGCCAACGTCCTGACTTTC
CASSYATGSGANVLTF
>TRBJ2-5|-|TRBD1|TRBV7-8
TGTGCCAGCAGAGGGGGCAGGGGGTGGGAGACCCAGTACTTC
CASRGGRGWETQYF
>TRBJ2-2|-|-|TRBV7-3
TGTGCCAGCAGTCCTCAGGGGACATCGAACACCGGGGAGCTGTTTTTT
CASSPQGTSNTGELFF
>TRBJ2-1|-|TRBD2|TRBV25-1
TGTGCCAGCAGTGAGAGAGGCGGGAGTGGAGTCAATGAGCAGTTCTTC
CASSERGGSGVNEQFF
>TRBJ1-4|-|TRBD1|TRBV18
TGTGCCAGCTCACCGACAGGGGGCGATGAAAAACTGTTTTTT
CASSPTGGDEKLFF
>TRBJ1-1|-|TRBD1|TRBV30
TGTGCCTGGAGGCTGGACAGGACCACTGAAGCTTTCTTT
CAWRLDRTTEAFF
>TRBJ2-1|-|TRBD2|TRBV7-6
TGTGCCACCCGACTAGCGGGAGGTCGGATGGGGGAGCAGTTCTTC
CATRLAGGRMGEQFF
>TRBJ2-2|-|-|TRBV29-1
TGCAGCGCCCTAGGCGGGATGAACACCGGGGAGCTGTTTTTT
CSALGGMNTGELFF
>TRBJ1-4|once|-|TRBV28
TGTGCCAGCAGCCGCGGGCCACTCTCCCTAAATGAAAAACTGTTTTTT
CASSRGPLSLNEKLFF
>TRBJ1-2|-|-|TRBV4-1
TGCGCCAGCAGCCTTCCGAGGGCCCATGGCTACACCTTC
CASSLPRAHGYTF
>TRBJ2-1|-|TRBD2|TRBV7-2
TGTGCCAGCAGCCCCCCCGGGTCGCTAGCGGGGAACGGTGAGCAGTTCTTC
CASSPPGSLAGNGEQFF
>TRBJ1-1|-|-|TRBV6-5
TGTGCCAGCAGTTACGCGGGGGCAGGGAGGACTGAAGCTTTCTTT
CASSYAGAGRTEAFF
>TRBJ1-4|few|-|TRBV7-9
TGTGCCAGCGGTGGAGGGGATGCAACTAATGAAAAACTGTTTTTT
CASGGGDATNEKLFF
>TRBJ1-3|-|-|TRBV18
TGTGCCAGCTCACCGGCTTCTGGAAACACCATATATTTT
CASSPASGNTIYF
>TRBJ1-4|-|TRBD1|TRBV28
TGTGCCAGCGGGGACCCGGACAGGGCTAATGAAAAACTGTTTTTT
CASGDPDRANEKLFF
>TRBJ2-2|-|-|TRBV21-1
TGTGCCAGCAGCAAAGTAGACACGAACACCGGGGAGCTGTTTTTT
CASSKVDTNTGELFF
>TRBJ1-2|-|-|TRBV28
TGTGCCAGCAGTGCCTCCCCCCGGAACTATGGCTACACCTTC
CASSASPRNYGYTF
>TRBJ1-5|-|TRBD1|TRBV19
TGTGCCAGTAGTTTCAGGGGGCAATATAGCAATCAGCCCCAGCATTTT
CASSFRGQYSNQPQHF
>TRBJ1-2|-|-|TRBV4-1
TGCGCCAGCAGCCAGGCAGTTCGGGGTTACTATGGCTACACCTTC
CASSQAVRGYYGYTF
>TRBJ1-4|-|-|TRBV3-1/TRBV3-2
TGTGCCAGCACCCGTCAGTCGGGTCGTCTTCGGGAAAAACTGTTTTTT
CASTRQSGRLREKLFF
>TRBJ1-1|-|TRBD1|TRBV3-1/TRBV3-2
TGTGCCAGCAGCCATGGACAGGGATCCCCTGGGGGCACTGAAGCTTTCTTT
CASSHGQGSPGGTEAFF
>TRBJ2-7|-|-|TRBV9
TGTGCCAGCACTCCCACAGGGATGAGCTCCTACGAGCAGTACTTC
CASTPTGMSSYEQYF
>TRBJ2-5|-|TRBD2|TRBV4-1
TGCGCCAGCAGCCAACCGACTAGCGGAGGGCGTAGGGCCCAGTACTTC
CASSQPTSGGRRAQYF
>TRBJ1-1|-|TRBD1|TRBV15
TGTGCCACCAGCAAAGACAGGGGACGGGGCACTGAAGCTTTCTTT
CATSKDRGRGTEAFF
>TRBJ1-5|once|TRBD1|TRBV11-2
TGTGCCAGCAGCTTAGGGAGACAGGGCGGGCAGCCCCAGCATTTT
CASSLGRQGGQPQHF
>TRBJ1-3|-|-|TRBV5-1
TGCGCCAGCAGCTTAACAGGGCTACGAGGGGACACCATATATTTT
CASSLTGLRGDTIYF
>TRBJ1-5|-|TRBD1|TRBV2
TGTGCCAGCAACCTCGACAGGGCGTACAATCAGCCCCAGCATTTT
CASNLDRAYNQPQHF